The rows below give T cell receptor beta chains drawn from one sample of a study of T cells in localized non-small cell lung cancer. The assay was immunoSEQ multiplex PCR, and TCRdb's table has in-frame clones only and misses some. The data show around 140,000 clones, with roughly 90% seen just once and around 1.7% held by the top ten. This specimen consisted of peripheral blood, obtained before any cancer treatment. These receptors all come from a female donor aged 60 or older with stage I lung adenocarcinoma. The CDR3 runs from the conserved cysteine through the conserved F or W. The D gene is left open where the match is weak. Size is omitted from some rows. Given values are once, few, many or a class for expanded clones.

V	D	J	size	DNA	CDR3
TRBV7-3	TRBD2	TRBJ2-5	NA	TGTGCCAGCAGCTTTTCCCCTAGCGGGAGCCGAGAGACCCAGTACTTC	CASSFSPSGSRETQYF
TRBV14	NA	TRBJ2-5	NA	TGTGCCAGCAGCCAAGGACTACGGGAGACCCAGTACTTC	CASSQGLRETQYF
TRBV27	NA	TRBJ1-1	NA	TGTGCCAGCAGATCTCAGGGATCGGCGAACACTGAAGCTTTCTTT	CASRSQGSANTEAFF
TRBV2	NA	TRBJ2-7	NA	TGTGCCAGCAGTGAAAAAGGGTACGAGCAGTACTTC	CASSEKGYEQYF
TRBV11-2	NA	TRBJ2-7	few	TGTGCCAGCAGCTTATACACCACCTACGAGCAGTACTTC	CASSLYTTYEQYF
TRBV28	NA	TRBJ1-5	NA	TGTGCCAGCAGTTTATCCGGGGGGGTCGGGAATCAGCCCCAGCATTTT	CASSLSGGVGNQPQHF
TRBV19	TRBD1	TRBJ2-1	NA	TGTGCCAGCACCCGGGACAGGAGCTCCTACAATGAGCAGTTCTTC	CASTRDRSSYNEQFF
TRBV7-3	NA	TRBJ2-5	few	TGTGCCAGCAGCTTAAGGGGAAGGGGGACTCAAGAGACCCAGTACTTC	CASSLRGRGTQETQYF
TRBV28	NA	TRBJ2-2	NA	TGTGCCAGCAGTTTAGCCTCGGGAACTGGGATCGGGGAGCTGTTTTTT	CASSLASGTGIGELFF
TRBV25-1	NA	TRBJ2-3	few	TGTGCCAGCAGTGAATGGCGGACCACCACAGATACGCAGTATTTT	CASSEWRTTTDTQYF
TRBV27	NA	TRBJ2-6	few	TGTGCCAGCGGATCTGGGCCCTCGCCAATCAAATCTGGGGCCAACGTCCTGACTTTC	CASGSGPSPIKSGANVLTF
TRBV11-3	TRBD2	TRBJ2-1	NA	TGTGCCAGCAGCCTCCGACTAGCGGGAAACAATGAGCAGTTCTTC	CASSLRLAGNNEQFF
TRBV28	NA	TRBJ2-2	NA	TGTGCCAGCAATCGGGACGGAGTCACCGGGGAGCTGTTTTTT	CASNRDGVTGELFF
TRBV18	NA	TRBJ1-2	few	TGTGCCAGCTCACCACTTAGCCAGAACTATGGCTACACCTTC	CASSPLSQNYGYTF
TRBV10-3	NA	TRBJ2-2	once	TGTGCCATCAGTGAGTCGAGAGGAGTGCGGCTGTTTTTT	CAISESRGVRLFF
TRBV15	NA	TRBJ2-2	NA	TGTGCCACCAGCAGAGATCGGACACCCACCGGGGAGCTGTTTTTT	CATSRDRTPTGELFF
TRBV11-2	TRBD2	TRBJ2-2	NA	TGTGCCAGCAGCTTTTTTGCCAAGTCTAGCGGGAGGGTGTCCGGGGAGCTGTTTTTT	CASSFFAKSSGRVSGELFF
TRBV28	NA	TRBJ1-2	NA	TGTGCCAGCAGTTTAAGTCTGTCGAGCTATGGCTACACCTTC	CASSLSLSSYGYTF
TRBV28	NA	TRBJ1-5	NA	TGTGCCAGCGGAACATGGAGCAATCAGCCCCAGCATTTT	CASGTWSNQPQHF
TRBV4-1	TRBD1	TRBJ1-5	NA	TGCGCCAGCAGCCAAACGGAGACAGGGTTAAGTCAGCCCCAGCATTTT	CASSQTETGLSQPQHF
TRBV6-1	NA	TRBJ2-3	NA	TGTGCCAGCTCCTTAGGACTAGATACGCAGTATTTT	CASSLGLDTQYF
TRBV19	TRBD1	TRBJ1-3	NA	TGTGCCAGTTCCCCCCGGACAGGGGCAGGAAACACCATATATTTT	CASSPRTGAGNTIYF
TRBV6-6	NA	TRBJ1-4	once	TGTGCCAGCAGCCCGACCCGCTGGGTAGAAAAACTGTTTTTT	CASSPTRWVEKLFF
TRBV27	NA	TRBJ2-5	NA	TGTGCCAGCAGCCATCCCCTGCAAGAGACCCAGTACTTC	CASSHPLQETQYF
TRBV6-6	TRBD1	TRBJ1-2	NA	TGTGCCAGCAGTGACAGGGAGATCTACACCTTC	CASSDREIYTF
TRBV15	TRBD1	TRBJ2-7	NA	TGTGCCACCAGCAGAGCTGCCGACAGGGGCTACGAGCAGTACTTC	CATSRAADRGYEQYF
TRBV2	TRBD2	TRBJ2-2	NA	TGTGCCAGCAGTGACGCTAGCGGGTCTGGGGAGCTGTTTTTT	CASSDASGSGELFF
TRBV5-5	NA	TRBJ2-1	once	TGTGCCAGCAGCCTATCCGGGGAACAGCGAAACAATGAGCAGTTCTTC	CASSLSGEQRNNEQFF
TRBV11-2	NA	TRBJ2-1	NA	TGTGCCAGCAGCTTATGGGGACGCGACAATGAGCAGTTCTTC	CASSLWGRDNEQFF
TRBV6-6	TRBD1	TRBJ1-1	NA	TGTGCCAGCTGCGGGGGGACAGGGCCTTTCTTT	CASCGGTGPFF
TRBV5-4	NA	TRBJ2-6	NA	TGTGCCAGCAGCCAACCGGGGACACCTAACTCTGGGGCCAACGTCCTGACTTTC	CASSQPGTPNSGANVLTF
TRBV18	TRBD2	TRBJ2-1	NA	TGTGCCAGCTCCCAAAGTAGCGGGAGGGGGAGCAATGAGCAGTTCTTC	CASSQSSGRGSNEQFF
TRBV6-5	NA	TRBJ2-7	once	TGTGCCAGCAGTCAAGTCGGGACATCGACCTACGAGCAGTACTTC	CASSQVGTSTYEQYF
TRBV29-1	NA	TRBJ2-3	many	TGCAGCGTGCCCGTAGATGGGGATACGCAGTATTTT	CSVPVDGDTQYF
TRBV9	NA	TRBJ2-6	NA	TGTGCCAGCAGCGTAGCATCGATACAGTCTGGGGCCAACGTCCTGACTTTC	CASSVASIQSGANVLTF
TRBV7-8	TRBD2	TRBJ2-1	once	TGTGCCAGCAGCTTAGAGGAGGCGGGAGGATCCTACAATGAGCAGTTCTTC	CASSLEEAGGSYNEQFF
TRBV5-1	TRBD1	TRBJ2-7	NA	TGCGCCAGCAATAACGGACAGGCCTCCTACGAGCAGTACTTC	CASNNGQASYEQYF
TRBV2	NA	TRBJ1-5	NA	TGTGCCAGCAGTGTTGGGGGGCCCCAGCATTTT	CASSVGGPQHF
TRBV6-4	NA	TRBJ2-7	few	TGTGCCAGCAGTGTTGATACCGGCCCCTACGAGCAGTACTTC	CASSVDTGPYEQYF
TRBV9	NA	TRBJ2-1	NA	TGTGCCAGCAGCGTAGTATCAGGGCGTTACAATGAGCAGTTCTTC	CASSVVSGRYNEQFF
TRBV19	NA	TRBJ1-3	NA	TGTGCCAGTAGTAGGGGTCGCCCAGGATACTCTGGAAACACCATATATTTT	CASSRGRPGYSGNTIYF
TRBV7-9	NA	TRBJ2-5	few	TGTGCCAGCAGCTTAGGAGGGGGGCAAGAGACCCAGTACTTC	CASSLGGGQETQYF
TRBV28	NA	TRBJ1-1	NA	TGTGCCAGCAGTGCCACGGGAAGCACTGAAGCTTTCTTT	CASSATGSTEAFF
TRBV10-3	NA	TRBJ2-2	NA	TGTGCCATCAGCGACCACTCGACAGGGAACACCGGGGAGCTGTTTTTT	CAISDHSTGNTGELFF
TRBV7-9	NA	TRBJ1-4	NA	TGTGCCAGCAGCTTCTGGACAGTTAATGAAAAACTGTTTTTT	CASSFWTVNEKLFF
TRBV4-1	TRBD1	TRBJ2-1	NA	TGCGCCAGCAGCCAAGTGGTAGGGGGCAGCGGAGTATACAATGAGCAGTTCTTC	CASSQVVGGSGVYNEQFF
TRBV7-8	NA	TRBJ2-2	NA	TGTGCCAGCAGCTTAGTCTTGGGATCCGGGGAGCTGTTTTTT	CASSLVLGSGELFF
TRBV4-1	NA	TRBJ2-7	NA	TGCGCCAGCAGCGACCTCCGGGGGGCGGGCTACGAGCAGTACTTC	CASSDLRGAGYEQYF
TRBV28	TRBD2	TRBJ2-7	NA	TGTGCCAGCAGTTTACTTGGTAGCGGGTCCTACGAGCAGTACTTC	CASSLLGSGSYEQYF
TRBV6-5	TRBD2	TRBJ2-1	NA	TGTGCCAGCAGTTACTCGGGACTAGCGGTTTACAATGAGCAGTTCTTC	CASSYSGLAVYNEQFF
TRBV2	NA	TRBJ2-2	NA	TGTGCCAGCAGTGTAGACGCGACGAACACCGGGGAGCTGTTTTTT	CASSVDATNTGELFF
TRBV15	NA	TRBJ2-1	NA	TGTGCCACCAGCAGAGATTCGGGTGAGCAGTTCTTC	CATSRDSGEQFF
TRBV9	NA	TRBJ1-1	NA	TGTGCCAGCAGCGTAGTGACTAATGAAGCTTTCTTT	CASSVVTNEAFF
TRBV27	TRBD1	TRBJ2-1	few	TGTGCCAGCAGTTGGGACAGGGGAAACCGCAATGAGCAGTTCTTC	CASSWDRGNRNEQFF
TRBV5-1	TRBD1	TRBJ1-1	NA	TGCGCCAGCAGCTCCGGACAGGGGGGCACTGAAGCTTTCTTT	CASSSGQGGTEAFF
TRBV27	NA	TRBJ2-7	NA	TGTGCCAGCAAGAGGGGGCTAGCGGCACCCTACGAGCAGTACTTC	CASKRGLAAPYEQYF
TRBV6-5	NA	TRBJ2-7	NA	TGTGCCAGCAGCCGGCCGGGGGAGCAGTACTTC	CASSRPGEQYF
TRBV28	TRBD2	TRBJ2-7	NA	TGTGCCAGCAGCCAAGGAAGGTTCAGGACTAGCGGTAACTCCTACGAGCAGTACTTC	CASSQGRFRTSGNSYEQYF
TRBV11-2	NA	TRBJ2-1	NA	TGTGCCAGCAGCTTAGTCCCTTCACCTATAAACAATGAGCAGTTCTTC	CASSLVPSPINNEQFF